Given below is one T cell receptor (beta chain) in context. Antigen unknown. The data originate from a study of shared clonotypes between healthy human individuals. The germline V gene encodes CDR1 SNHLY and CDR2 FYNNEI. CDR3 length: 16 residues. Losses at the gene ends were 0 bases for V and 3 bases for J; bases not matched to a gene: 5. Overall study findings and caveats: A few donors showed sharing of approximately 5% of naive CD4 clonotypes.

Naivety among CD8 cells was defined by CD45RO negativity and positive CCR7 selection, thereby excluding terminally differentiated effector memory CD45RA+ cells. Every one of the donors was a Caucasian adult that lived in Nashville, Tennessee. This table comes from immunoSEQ multiplex PCR, and its TCRdb copy is limited to in-frame clones, with some not included. The table has about 580,000 clones, roughly 98% seen once; the top ten hold 0.3% to 0.35%. The clonotype was recovered from a man aged 30-40 years in good health. The gene calls are TRBV2 and TRBJ2-3; TRBD1 matches 8 bases. Sample: naive CD8+ T cells sorted from blood. CDR3 region: CASSEASTGETDTQYF. CDR3 DNA sequence: TGTGCCAGCAGTGAAGCTTCGACAGGGGAAACAGATACGCAGTATTTT.